The 31 T cell receptor beta chains reported below all come from one sample, sequenced in a study of cytomegalovirus exposure and HLA in healthy donors. Amplification used 60 Vbeta primers and 13 Jbeta primers. Sequencing used immunoSEQ multiplex PCR; TCRdb keeps in-frame clones, though not all of them. The table shows 150,000 or so clones, with around 82% occurring only once. The sample comprised PBMCs. These receptors came from a woman in her forties or fifties in good health and CMV-seropositive.

V usage is TRBV6-5 and J usage is TRBJ1-2, with 8 bases fitting TRBD1. V lost 0 bases, J lost 5 bases, and 8 bases stayed unmatched. This CDR3 comprises 16 residues. Germline V CDR1 and CDR2: MNHEY, SVGAGI. This CDR3 is CASSYSPQGARYGYTF. Here the CDR3 DNA reads TGTGCCAGCAGTTACTCTCCGCAGGGGGCCCGGTATGGCTACACCTTC.

This clone appeared a single time. This chain uses TRBV5-6 with TRBJ1-1, with D perhaps matching TRBD1 (6 bases). The ends were cut back, 6 bases at V and 9 bases at J, with 15 bases in the middle. This CDR3 has 12 amino acids. Germline CDR1 and CDR2: SGHDT and YYEEEE. Written as DNA, the CDR3 is TGTGCCAGCAAGGCGGGGGGGGCGAAAGCTTTCTTT. This codes for CASKAGGAKAFF.

This clone was counted a few times. The CDR3 DNA follows: TGTGCCAGTAGCCCTAACAGGCTACTAGCCAAAAACATTCAGTACTTC. Protein product: CASSPNRLLAKNIQYF. The rearrangement uses TRBV19 and TRBJ2-4; tentatively, D is TRBD1 (5 bases). This CDR3 is built from 16 residues. Germline V gives CDR1 LNHDA, CDR2 SQIVND (reference sequence). Trimming removed 6 bases from V and 0 bases from J, with 15 bases in between.

The rearrangement joins TRBV7-2 to TRBJ2-7; weak D call: TRBD2 (8 bases). Germline CDR1 and CDR2: SGHTA and FQGNSA. The V end was cut by 5 bases, the J end by 5 bases, with 19 bases between. The CDR3 consists of 15 residues. CDR3 coding DNA: TGTGCCAGCAGCCCCAGGGGGAGCGGGGGCGACGAGCAGTACTTC. Translated: CASSPRGSGGDEQYF.

This sequence joins TRBV6-6 and TRBJ1-4; D ambiguous. The CDR3 totals 14 residues. Trimming stripped 2 bases from V and 7 bases from J, with 11 bases between. Germline V gene lookup returns CDR1 MNHNY and CDR2 SVGAGI (reference sequence). CDR3 sequence (DNA): TGTGCCAGCAGTTACGAGGGCGGAGGTGAAAAACTGTTTTTT. It is translated as CASSYEGGGEKLFF.

V gene TRBV7-8 combines with J gene TRBJ2-2; a weak D match, TRBD1 (6 bases). CDR1 and CDR2 from the germline V gene are SGHVS and FQNEAQ. V lost 3 bases and J 0 bases, leaving 14 bases between the germline ends. CDR3 length: 17 residues. CDR3 sequence (DNA): TGTGCCAGCAGCTTCCTGAAGGACAGCCCGAACACCGGGGAGCTGTTTTTT. It encodes CASSFLKDSPNTGELFF. Combining the CDR3 with reference TRBV7-8 and TRBJ2-2 gives the whole variable domain GAGVSQSPRYKVAKRGQDVALRCDPISGHVSLFWYQQALGQGPEFLTYFQNEAQLDKSGLPSDRFFAERPEGSVSTLKIQRTQQEDSAVYLCASSFLKDSPNTGELFFGEGSRLTVL.

The rearrangement links TRBV19 to TRBJ2-7; D perhaps matches TRBD1 (6 bases). The CDR3 loop spans 14 amino acids. Germline CDR1 reads LNHDA; CDR2 reads SQIVND (reference sequence). Between the trimmed V and J ends, which lost 4 bases and 4 bases, there was a span of 14 bases. CDR3 region: CASSTRDTRYEQYF. CDR3 sequence (DNA): TGTGCCAGTAGTACCCGGGACACCCGGTACGAGCAGTACTTC.

This clone was seen once. The chain uses TRBV14 and TRBJ1-2; D uncertain. Germline V gene lookup returns CDR1 SGHDN and CDR2 FVKESK. This CDR3 contains 14 residues. Trimming removed 4 bases at V and 4 bases at J, with 13 bases between. The CDR3 loop reads CASSPGGNAYGYTF. In nucleotides, the CDR3 is TGTGCCAGCAGCCCGGGAGGCAATGCCTATGGCTACACCTTC.

This chain joins TRBV14 and TRBJ1-6; perhaps TRBD1 as D (6 bases). The CDR3 length is 15 residues. Germline CDR1 and CDR2: SGHDN and FVKESK. The germline V and J ends were trimmed by 3 bases and 9 bases, with 15 bases remaining between them. CDR3 sequence reads: CASSQRTAEGSPLHF. As DNA, the CDR3 is TGTGCCAGCAGCCAGAGGACAGCCGAAGGTTCACCCCTCCACTTT.

The chain employs TRBV28 and TRBJ1-4, with a weak D call TRBD1 (6 bases). V shed 3 bases and J shed 2 bases, with 19 bases lying between them. Germline CDR1 and CDR2: MDHEN and SYDVKM. This CDR3 is 18 amino acids long. This CDR3 reads CASSLRWSLGQTNEKLFF. The CDR3 bases are TGTGCCAGCAGTTTGAGGTGGAGCTTAGGACAGACTAATGAAAAACTGTTTTTT. Supplemented by reference TRBV28 and TRBJ1-4, the full variable domain reads DVKVTQSSRYLVKRTGEKVFLECVQDMDHENMFWYRQDPGLGLRLIYFSYDVKMKEKGDIPEGYSVSREKKERFSLILESASTNQTSMYLCASSLRWSLGQTNEKLFFGSGTQLSVL.

The chain couples TRBV7-2 to TRBJ1-2, with D possibly matching TRBD1 (6 bases). CDR3 size: 15 residues. Trimming pared 2 bases from V and 5 bases from J, leaving 15 bases between. In germline, CDR1 is SGHTA, CDR2 FQGNSA. The CDR3 loop is CASSLTLDSLYGYTF. The CDR3 nucleotides read TGTGCCAGCAGCTTAACTCTGGACAGTCTATATGGCTACACCTTC.

V usage is TRBV7-2 and J usage is TRBJ2-7; D possibly corresponds to TRBD1 (6 bases). V was shortened by 0 bases and J by 7 bases, with 16 bases between the two germline ends. Germline V gene sequence: CDR1 SGHTA, CDR2 FQGNSA. CDR3 size: 15 residues. The CDR3 region is CASSLASGALREQYF. The CDR3, as DNA: TGTGCCAGCAGCTTAGCGTCAGGGGCTTTGAGGGAGCAGTACTTC.

The chain combines TRBV7-2 with TRBJ2-7, with 14 bases that match TRBD2. Germline V lookup: CDR1 SGHTA, CDR2 FQGNSA. With V trimmed by 4 bases and J by 2 bases, 1 base remained unmatched. The CDR3 loop spans 15 amino acids. CDR3 sequence: CASSWTSGGPYEQYF. CDR3 coding DNA: TGTGCCAGCAGCTGGACTAGCGGGGGGCCCTACGAGCAGTACTTC.

The chain links TRBV29-1 to TRBJ2-3; TRBD1 matches 9 bases. CDR1 is SQVTM, CDR2 ANQGSEA, per germline. CDR3 length equals 14 residues. V gave up 6 bases and J gave up 0 bases; unmatched junction bases: 4. This CDR3 is CSVQGASSTDTQYF. The DNA for the CDR3 is TGCAGCGTACAGGGGGCGAGTAGCACAGATACGCAGTATTTT.

The chain uses TRBV9 and TRBJ2-3; tentative D call: TRBD2 (6 bases). This CDR3 has 13 amino acids. V shed 2 bases and J shed 13 bases, with 17 bases lying between them. The germline V gene has CDR1 SGDLS and CDR2 YYNGEE. CDR3 DNA sequence: TGTGCCAGCAGCGTCGAAGGGGACTCGAGGGAGTATTTT. Translating gives CASSVEGDSREYF.

J is TRBJ2-2 and V is TRBV5-1; 9 positions agree with TRBD1. V shed 3 bases and J 4 bases; nucleotides not matched to a gene: 4. The V gene's germline CDR1 is SGHRS and CDR2 YFSETQ. The CDR3 has 15 residues. As DNA, the CDR3 is TGCGCCAGCAGCTCGGGACAGGGTGTCACCGGGGAGCTGTTTTTT. Translated: CASSSGQGVTGELFF.

The gene calls are TRBV20-1 and TRBJ1-1; D is undetermined. Per germline, CDR1 DFQATT and CDR2 SNEGSKA (reference sequence). The CDR3 runs 11 residues. V dropped 6 bases and J dropped 3 bases, with 8 bases sitting between them. The CDR3 loop reads CSALKDTEAFF. The DNA of the CDR3 is TGCAGTGCCCTAAAAGACACTGAAGCTTTCTTT.

V gene TRBV5-4 combines with J gene TRBJ2-7; D is possibly TRBD1 (6 bases). The V gene lost 4 bases and the J gene lost 6 bases, with 17 bases spanning the gap. The CDR3 is made up of 14 amino acids. CDR1 and CDR2 (germline): SGHNT, YYREEE (reference sequence). CDR3 protein: CASSPGQPSSEQYF. Written as DNA, the CDR3 is TGTGCCAGCAGCCCTGGACAGCCCTCTTCCGAGCAGTACTTC.

The V gene is TRBV7-9, the J gene TRBJ2-2, with D tentatively TRBD2 (6 bases). The V gene's germline CDR1 is SEHNR and CDR2 FQNEAQ (reference sequence). Trimming stripped 5 bases from V and 1 base from J, with 14 bases between. The CDR3 has 16 amino acids. Here the CDR3 DNA reads TGTGCCAGCAGCCCCTGGGGACTGAAGAACACCGGGGAGCTGTTTTTT. Translation gives CASSPWGLKNTGELFF.

This chain uses TRBV6-1 with TRBJ1-1; D is unresolved. The CDR3 runs to 12 residues. Germline V gene sequence: CDR1 MNHNS, CDR2 SASEGT. Trimming took off 5 bases at V and 2 bases at J, with 6 bases between the two ends. CDR3 protein: CASSRFNTEAFF. The CDR3 coding sequence is TGTGCCAGCAGTCGTTTTAACACTGAAGCTTTCTTT.

The V gene is TRBV2, the J gene TRBJ1-5; 8 bases are a match to TRBD1. Germline trimming cut 6 bases from V and 6 bases from J; bases unmatched to any gene: 10. Germline V gene data show CDR1 as SNHLY and CDR2 as FYNNEI. CDR3 length: 15 amino acids. CDR3 sequence reads: CASRGGDRGSQPQHF. As DNA, the CDR3 is TGTGCCAGCAGGGGAGGAGACAGGGGCAGTCAGCCCCAGCATTTT.

This chain joins TRBV7-9 and TRBJ2-4, with a possible D match to TRBD2 (5 bases). CDR3 size: 14 residues. Trimming took 1 base from V and 9 from J, leaving 13 bases between them. Germline-derived CDR1 and CDR2 are SEHNR and FQNEAQ (reference sequence). The chain's CDR3 is CASSLVGVTGIQYF. The CDR3 coding sequence is TGTGCCAGCAGCTTAGTCGGGGTGACGGGCATTCAGTACTTC. Full variable domain (rest looked up from reference TRBV7-9 and TRBJ2-4): DTGVSQNPRHKITKRGQNVTFRCDPISEHNRLYWYRQTLGQGPEFLTYFQNEAQLEKSRLLSDRFSAERPKGSFSTLEIQRTEQGDSAMYLCASSLVGVTGIQYFGAGTRLSVL.

The chain links TRBV7-2 to TRBJ2-3; no reliable D call. The ends were cut back, 2 bases at V and 0 bases at J, with 12 bases in the middle. CDR3 size: 16 residues. Germline values: CDR1 SGHTA, CDR2 FQGNSA. CDR3 protein: CASSLRGTASTDTQYF. In DNA, the CDR3 is TGTGCCAGCAGCTTAAGAGGCACGGCTAGCACAGATACGCAGTATTTT.

The genes are TRBV30 and TRBJ1-1; D may be TRBD1 (5 bases). This CDR3 has 14 amino acids. The ends were cut back, 0 bases at V and 3 bases at J, with 11 bases in the middle. Per germline, CDR1 GTSNPN and CDR2 SVGIG (reference sequence). The CDR3: CAWSVRTPHTEAFF. The DNA of the CDR3 is TGTGCCTGGAGTGTAAGGACACCACACACTGAAGCTTTCTTT.

The V gene is TRBV9, the J gene TRBJ2-7; 8 nucleotides align to TRBD1. V was clipped by 0 bases and J by 7 bases; unmatched bases: 6. The CDR3 has 14 amino acids. The germline V gene has CDR1 SGDLS and CDR2 YYNGEE. DNA for the CDR3: TGTGCCAGCAGCGTAGATCAGGGGGCAGGTGAGCAGTACTTC. Its protein product is CASSVDQGAGEQYF.

The rearrangement uses TRBV25-1 and TRBJ2-3, with D perhaps matching TRBD2 (6 bases). Germline CDR1 and CDR2: MGHDK and SYGVNS. V was pared by 5 bases and J by 5 bases, with 8 bases between. The CDR3 consists of 12 residues. The CDR3 sequence is CASSLGGDTQYF. The CDR3 bases are TGTGCCAGCAGTTTGGGGGGAGATACGCAGTATTTT. The whole variable domain, remainder taken from reference TRBV25-1 and TRBJ2-3, is EADIYQTPRYLVIGTGKKITLECSQTMGHDKMYWYQQDPGMELHLIHYSYGVNSTEKGDLSSESTVSRIRTEHFPLTLESARPSHTSQYLCASSLGGDTQYFGPGTRLTVL.

The chain employs TRBV19 and TRBJ1-2; 11 positions agree with TRBD1. Per germline, CDR1 LNHDA and CDR2 SQIVND (reference sequence). V lost 5 bases to trimming and J lost 0 bases; unmatched junction nucleotides: 17. This CDR3 contains 20 residues. CDR3 bases: TGTGCCAGTAGTCCTTCTCGGCGGGACAGGGGGACTCGCACTAACTATGGCTACACCTTC. Its protein product is CASSPSRRDRGTRTNYGYTF.

This clone came up a few times. The V and J genes are TRBV4-3 and TRBJ2-3; D remains ambiguous. The CDR3 totals 15 residues. V gave up 0 bases and J gave up 5 bases, with 12 bases separating them. From germline, CDR1 is LGHNA and CDR2 YSLEER. This CDR3 is CASSQDHSGGDTQYF. The CDR3 DNA follows: TGCGCCAGCAGCCAAGATCATAGTGGCGGAGATACGCAGTATTTT.

The chain uses TRBV11-2 and TRBJ2-6; TRBD1 agrees at 10 bases. CDR1 SGHAT and CDR2 FQNNGV come from the germline V gene. The CDR3 consists of 17 residues. V lost 5 bases to trimming and J lost 4 bases; unmatched junction nucleotides: 8. CDR3 sequence reads: CASSPGTGDYGANVLTF. The CDR3 DNA reads as TGTGCCAGCAGCCCCGGGACAGGGGATTACGGGGCCAACGTCCTGACTTTC.

The chain combines TRBV4-3 with TRBJ1-1; D not certain. The CDR3 contains 14 residues. The germline CDR1 and CDR2 sequences are LGHNA and YSLEER. Deletions cut 1 base from V and 0 bases from J, with 6 bases between. The CDR3 bases are TGCGCCAGCAGCCAAGCCCAGTTGAACACTGAAGCTTTCTTT. Residues: CASSQAQLNTEAFF.

The rearrangement joins TRBV4-2 to TRBJ2-7; tentatively, D is TRBD2 (7 bases). V was shortened by 1 base and J by 3 bases, with 13 bases between the two germline ends. Germline V gene lookup returns CDR1 LGHNA and CDR2 YNFKEQ. The CDR3 extends over 15 amino acids. CDR3 loop: CASSQVGGGGYEQYF. The DNA of the CDR3 is TGTGCCAGCAGCCAAGTTGGGGGAGGGGGCTACGAGCAGTACTTC.